This T cell receptor beta chain appears in the sequencing data of a study of T-cell reconstitution after alpha-beta-depleted transplantation in children. Notes on the study in general: Surviving recipient T cells and thymic progenitors underlay high day-60 TCRbeta diversity in some patients. Reported findings indicate that, about two months after transplant, alpha-beta T cells came from several hundred expanded clones, which were derived from non-depleted graft cells. Fresh T-cell production supplied most of the T-cell counts and diversity seen one year after transplant.

A library of TCRbeta sequences, prepared with unique molecular identifiers, was generated. TCRdb analysed the PCR reads with MiXCR anew, one entry per CDR3 protein. The top ten clones hold approximately 33% of a sample with 500,000 to 750,000 distinct CDR3 sequences, 20% to 30% of them seen once. This clonotype was counted only a few times. Its target is not known. Trimming removed 10 bases at V and 3 bases at J, with 7 bases between. The CDR3 totals 10 residues. Germline lookup yields CDR1 MDHEN and CDR2 SYDVKM. The clonotype comes from a boy less than two years old with Wiskott-Aldrich syndrome, due to receive a stem cell transplant. The chain is built from TRBV28 and TRBJ2-7; D gene unclear. This material consisted of PBMCs, taken before TCRalphabeta/CD19-depleted stem cell transplant. This CDR3 is CATGFYEQYF. The CDR3 DNA reads TGTGCCACGGGTTTCTACGAGCAGTACTTC.